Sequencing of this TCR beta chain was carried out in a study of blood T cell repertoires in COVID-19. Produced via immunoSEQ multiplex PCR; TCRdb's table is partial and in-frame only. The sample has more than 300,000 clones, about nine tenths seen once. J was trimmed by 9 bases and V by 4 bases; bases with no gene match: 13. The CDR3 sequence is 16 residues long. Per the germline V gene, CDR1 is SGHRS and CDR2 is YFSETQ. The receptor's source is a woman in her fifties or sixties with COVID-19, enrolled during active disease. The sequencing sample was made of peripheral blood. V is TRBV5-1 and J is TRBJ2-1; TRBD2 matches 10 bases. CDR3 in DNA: TGCGCCAGCAGCCTACTTAGCGGGAGGACGCTGAGTGAGCAGTTCTTC. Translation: CASSLLSGRTLSEQFF.